The entry below gives a single TCR beta chain sequence along with its context. Its antigen is still unknown. A 5'RACE reaction primed in the constant segment made cDNA libraries of TCR alpha and TCR beta, and these carried sample barcodes and UMIs. TCRdb re-called the 5' RACE reads with MiXCR, one entry per CDR3 protein. The repertoire holds 150,000 to 200,000 distinct CDR3 sequences, with roughly 16% as singletons. The data derive from a study of T-cell memory formation after mild COVID-19. Across the study: Clustering of TCRs was largely donor specific. Study-level findings and limits: Mainly CM and EM harbored the contracting CD4+ clones; mainly EMRA harbored the CD8+ ones. The study detected some responding clones in pre-infection memory, suggesting cross-reactive memory joined.

The specimen sequenced was PBMCs or a T cell subset sorted from them (not recorded which). This TCR was sampled from an adult woman who had mild COVID-19 (a few samples of this study predate the infection). Cell type and time point are not known.

CDR3 coding DNA: TGTGCCAGCAGCCACGTGGGACAGCTCTACTCTGGAAACACCATATATTTT. Translating it yields CASSHVGQLYSGNTIYF. The V gene is TRBV4-2, the J gene TRBJ1-3; TRBD1 agrees at 7 bases. The CDR3 totals 17 residues. The V gene end was trimmed by 3 bases and the J gene end by 0 bases; junction bases not matched to a gene: 8. Germline CDR1 and CDR2: LGHNA and YNFKEQ.